The clone carrying this T cell receptor beta chain has more than one count but fewer than ten. The data originate from a study of tumor-infiltrating lymphocytes in primary liver carcinoma. A primer in the constant region served to generate TCR beta cDNA from 450 to 600 ng of total RNA. Sequencing libraries for TCR beta derived from three nested multiplex PCR rounds that used slightly modified ARM-PCR. TRBV1-TRBV30 forward and Cbeta reverse primers drove the first two roughly 10-cycle rounds. TCRdb used MiXCR to reprocess the multiplex PCR reads, holding one entry per CDR3 protein. The sample yields just under 55,000 distinct CDR3 sequences, over 70% seen once. The V end lost 6 bases, the J end lost 0 bases, and 9 bases lay between the germline ends. The CDR3 covers 14 residues. The germline gives CDR1 SNHLY, CDR2 FYNNEI. Co-extraction of RNA and DNA was performed on about 20-32 mg of unsorted bulk tissue. Patients underwent surgical resection for primary liver carcinoma. Chronic HBV infection was present in the patients, who were treatment-naive.

The sequence was collected from a man aged 35-49 years with primary liver carcinoma and hepatitis B virus infection. The chain is built from TRBV2 and TRBJ1-5; possibly TRBD1 for D (6 bases). Sequenced sample: liver tumor tissue from sampling region 2. The subset here: tumor region T2, inferior pole. The CDR3 DNA is TGTGCCAGCAGGGACAGTTATAGCAATCAGCCCCAGCATTTT. It codes for CASRDSYSNQPQHF.